The T cell receptor (beta chain) described here comes from a study of T cell responses to AZD1222 COVID-19 vaccine. General observations from the study: The study sampled repertoires only after the peak T cell response. Reportedly, nearly half of unique spike TCRs recognized epitopes outside B.1.351/B.1.1.7 mutations. The CD4 TCRs associated with vaccination extended across spike and predominated at 160-218 and 743-854. Females outnumbered males among donors, who were mostly white British; clonal diversity was possibly underestimated.

Points on this clone: Its antigen remains unidentified.

Repertoires were generated with immunoSEQ multiplex PCR, while TCRdb's copy carries only in-frame clones and drops some. Of 95,000 to 110,000 clones in the sample, 89% were seen once. This sample comprised peripheral blood, obtained on day 0 of AZD1222 vaccination. The origin of this receptor is an adult in good health.

The CDR3 DNA sequence: TGTGCCAGTAGTATAGAGGGGCCTGGGGCCAACGTCCTGACTTTC. This gives the protein CASSIEGPGANVLTF. This chain joins TRBV19 and TRBJ2-6, with a weak D call TRBD1 (5 bases). The germline V gene encodes CDR1 LNHDA and CDR2 SQIVND (reference sequence). The ends were cut back, 0 bases at V and 2 bases at J, with 5 bases in the middle. This CDR3 is 15 amino acids long.